This T cell receptor (beta chain) is drawn from a study of blood T cell repertoires in COVID-19. Across the whole study: Acute and convalescent COVID-19 samples came from the United States, Italy and Spain. The analysed material was cDNA or gDNA that came from T cells, B-cell-depleted T cells, or PBMCs.

CDR1 WNHNN and CDR2 SYGVQD come from the germline V gene (reference sequence). V gave up 6 bases and J gave up 0 bases, with 13 bases separating them. CDR3 length equals 15 residues. In the original workflow: Reference gene primer amplification yielded estimated nucleated cell counts. Produced via immunoSEQ multiplex PCR; TCRdb's table is partial and in-frame only. V and J calls and clone size are as listed in that table; D and trimming were resolved from the DNA. The table records about 470,000 clones, about 85% of them present only once. Symptom resolution, clearance, or two negative PCRs marked donors in Cohort 3 as recovered.

The receptor comes from a woman between 18 and 30 years old who had recovered from COVID-19. The genes are TRBV10-1 and TRBJ2-3; the D gene is possibly TRBD1 (5 bases). The sample was PBMCs or T cells enriched from blood (not recorded which). Here the CDR3 DNA reads TGCGCCAGCAGACAGGCATCGCGGAGCACAGATACGCAGTATTTT. This gives the protein CASRQASRSTDTQYF.